This TCR beta chain derives from a study of blood T cells in healthy people across ages. A minimum of 7 million PBMCs was isolated per sample. The length of the CDR3 is 15 residues. CDR1 is LNHDA, CDR2 SQIVND, per germline (reference sequence). The V segment lost 0 bases and the J segment 7 bases; nucleotides outside the gene matches: 6. With a J-beta primer mix and a sample-barcoded 5' primer, a second PCR ran roughly 6 to 11 cycles. All samples gave at least 2.5 million CDR3-containing paired-end reads. Each CDR3 protein is one row after TCRdb ran MiXCR on the 5' RACE reads. Found here are 600,000 or so distinct CDR3 sequences, less than 35% of them singletons; the top ten hold approximately 14%. Comment on this clonotype: Its specificity is not known.

Study-wide results and limits: Naive T cell percentage showed a strong correlation with TCR beta diversity.

This clonotype was sampled from a woman older than 75 in good health. Source material: blood. The chain carries TRBV19 and TRBJ2-1, with 7 positions matching TRBD2. The CDR3 DNA reads TGTGCCAGTAGTATAGAGAGCGGGGTAAGGAATGAGCAGTTCTTC. Amino acids: CASSIESGVRNEQFF.